The next 22 T cell receptor beta chains were all read from a single sample in a study of PD-1 blockade in classical Hodgkin lymphoma. As to time point: newly diagnosed, previously untreated cHL patient sample. Magnetic negative selection served to purify CD4+ T cells out of PBMCs that had been thawed. Clones were read by immunoSEQ multiplex PCR, and TCRdb kept only the in-frame ones, dropping some. The table shows under 40,000 clones, with 88% occurring only once. Material for sequencing was CD4+ T cells from blood. The receptors originated from a human donor with classical Hodgkin lymphoma.

Regarding this clone: One end of the junction does not line up with germline, which may come from a read error. The V and J genes are TRBV19 and TRBJ2-1; TRBD2 aligns across 11 bases. This CDR3 contains 13 residues. CDR1 and CDR2 (germline): LNHDA, SQIVND (reference sequence). For the CDR3, the DNA is TGTGCCAGTAGCCAGGGACTAGCGGAGGCCAGACTCTTC. It yields the protein CASSQGLAEARLF.

The chain links TRBV27 to TRBJ2-1, with TRBD2 identical over 11 bases. CDR3 length: 15 residues. Germline-derived CDR1 and CDR2 are MNHEY and SMNVEV (reference sequence). V was clipped by 8 bases and J by 7 bases; unmatched bases: 10. The CDR3 reads CASGFTSGSQNEQFF. In nucleotides, the CDR3 is TGTGCCAGCGGATTCACTAGCGGGAGTCAGAATGAGCAGTTCTTC.

This clone was observed a handful of times. The chain links TRBV7-8 to TRBJ1-5, with D uncertain. V gave up 0 bases and J gave up 2 bases, with 2 bases separating them. The CDR3 extends over 13 amino acids. The germline CDR1 and CDR2 sequences are SGHVS and FQNEAQ. The CDR3 loop reads CASSLARNQPQHF. Written as DNA, the CDR3 is TGTGCCAGCAGCTTAGCGCGCAATCAGCCCCAGCATTTT.

The rearrangement uses TRBV27 and TRBJ2-2, with 7 bases matching TRBD1. Germline V gives CDR1 MNHEY, CDR2 SMNVEV (reference sequence). The V gene end was trimmed by 5 bases and the J gene end by 4 bases; junction bases not matched to a gene: 16. This CDR3 region has 18 residues. The chain's CDR3 is CASSPRQGTRVLTGELFF. The CDR3 DNA is TGTGCCAGCAGTCCGCGACAGGGCACCCGAGTCCTCACCGGGGAGCTGTTTTTT.

This chain connects TRBV7-2 to TRBJ1-1, with D hard to call. Trimming took 8 bases from V and 11 from J, leaving 18 bases between them. In germline, CDR1 is SGHTA, CDR2 FQGNSA. The CDR3 is 12 amino acids. This CDR3 reads CASGLFRRGAFF. CDR3 in DNA: TGTGCCAGCGGCCTATTCCGGCGAGGGGCTTTCTTT.

The chain is built from TRBV5-1 and TRBJ2-3; a possible D gene is TRBD1 (5 bases). The V end lost 4 bases, the J end lost 4 bases, and 19 bases lay between the germline ends. Germline CDR1 and CDR2: SGHRS and YFSETQ. CDR3 length: 16 amino acids. The CDR3: CASSPSGRADADTQYF. The CDR3 region has the DNA TGCGCCAGCAGCCCCTCGGGCAGGGCTGATGCAGATACGCAGTATTTT.

The rearrangement uses TRBV18 and TRBJ1-2; D might be TRBD1 (6 bases). The CDR3 extends over 15 amino acids. Trimming pared 4 bases from V and 6 bases from J, leaving 18 bases between. CDR1 and CDR2 from the germline V gene are KGHSH and LQKENI. CDR3 loop: CASSLTGGELNGYTF. The CDR3 DNA sequence: TGTGCCAGCTCACTGACAGGCGGCGAGCTCAATGGCTACACCTTC.

The V and J genes are TRBV28 and TRBJ2-7, with D tentatively TRBD1 (5 bases). V was cut by 5 bases and J by 2 bases, with 7 bases left in between. Looked up from germline, CDR1 is MDHEN and CDR2 is SYDVKM. The CDR3 consists of 12 residues. The CDR3, as DNA: TGTGCCAGCAGTCTACAGGCCTACGAGCAGTACTTC. It specifies CASSLQAYEQYF.

This rearrangement joins TRBV7-9 to TRBJ2-5; D might be TRBD2 (6 bases). This CDR3 is 17 amino acids long. V dropped 5 bases and J dropped 5 bases, with 24 bases sitting between them. Germline V gene data show CDR1 as SEHNR and CDR2 as FQNEAQ (reference sequence). The DNA of the CDR3 is TGTGCCAGCAGCCAAATGGGACTGGGGCTTGGTGGGGAGACCCAGTACTTC. Residues: CASSQMGLGLGGETQYF.

The chain couples TRBV9 to TRBJ1-2; TRBD1 is a possible D gene (6 bases). V was clipped by 2 bases and J by 7 bases, with 15 bases between them. This CDR3 comprises 14 residues. Germline-derived CDR1 and CDR2 are SGDLS and YYNGEE. The CDR3 sequence is CASSVNRDGAGYTF. Written as DNA, the CDR3 is TGTGCCAGCAGCGTTAACAGGGATGGCGCTGGCTACACCTTC.

V usage is TRBV2 and J usage is TRBJ1-1; D might be TRBD1 (6 bases). CDR3 size: 14 residues. Trimming took 2 bases from V and 1 from J, leaving 8 bases between them. CDR1 and CDR2 from the germline V gene are SNHLY and FYNNEI. The CDR3 sequence is CASSEQGPNTEAFF. In DNA, the CDR3 is TGTGCCAGCAGTGAACAGGGGCCGAACACTGAAGCTTTCTTT.

The gene calls are TRBV6-5 and TRBJ2-5; D possibly uses TRBD1 or TRBD2 (6 bases each). Germline V gives CDR1 MNHEY, CDR2 SVGAGI. V was clipped by 5 bases and J by 7 bases, with 20 bases between them. The CDR3 totals 15 residues. The CDR3 DNA follows: TGTGCCAGCAGTCGGGGGCCTAAGGGACAAACGACCCAGTACTTC. Translated, it gives CASSRGPKGQTTQYF.

The chain has TRBV9 and TRBJ2-3; 8 nucleotides line up with TRBD2. Germline V CDR1 and CDR2: SGDLS, YYNGEE. There are 14 residues in the CDR3. J lost 6 bases, V lost 1 base, and 4 bases had no gene match. The CDR3 is CASSVNPSGDTQYF. CDR3 nucleotide sequence: TGTGCCAGCAGCGTAAATCCTAGCGGGGATACGCAGTATTTT.

The chain employs TRBV5-1 and TRBJ2-4; 11 bases fit TRBD1. The CDR3 consists of 14 residues. Germline CDR1 and CDR2: SGHRS and YFSETQ. After removal of 4 bases from V and 8 bases from J, the junction contained 5 bases not matched to a gene. CDR3 region: CASSLGQGAHIQYF. CDR3 bases: TGCGCCAGCAGCCTAGGACAGGGGGCTCACATTCAGTACTTC. The full variable domain, its missing parts supplied by reference TRBV5-1 and TRBJ2-4, is KAGVTQTPRYLIKTRGQQVTLSCSPISGHRSVSWYQQTPGQGLQFLFEYFSETQRNKGNFPGRFSGRQFSNSRSEMNVSTLELGDSALYLCASSLGQGAHIQYFGAGTRLSVL.

V is TRBV5-8 and J is TRBJ2-7; perhaps TRBD2 as D (5 bases). The CDR3 contains 15 residues. Germline V gene sequence: CDR1 SGHTS, CDR2 YDEGEE. V shed 4 bases and J shed 5 bases, with 19 bases lying between them. The CDR3: CASSLRLRRGNEQYV. The CDR3 DNA reads as TGTGCCAGCAGCCTAAGACTACGCCGCGGAAACGAGCAGTACGTC.

The chain employs TRBV5-5 and TRBJ1-4; D is possibly TRBD1 (6 bases). The V gene's germline CDR1 is SGHKS and CDR2 YYEKEE (reference sequence). CDR3 size: 15 residues. Trimming cost V 2 bases and J 8 bases, with 16 bases left between them. In nucleotides, the CDR3 is TGTGCCAGCAGCTTTCCCGGGGGCCAGGCCGAAAAACTGTTTTTT. Translated, it gives CASSFPGGQAEKLFF.

This sequence joins TRBV9 and TRBJ1-3, with no clear D. Germline V gene sequence: CDR1 SGDLS, CDR2 YYNGEE. V lost 0 bases and J 9 bases, leaving 13 bases between the germline ends. The length of the CDR3 is 14 residues. This CDR3 is CASSVEDDGPTIYF. Written as DNA, the CDR3 is TGTGCCAGCAGCGTAGAAGACGACGGCCCCACCATATATTTT.

The chain uses TRBV6-5 and TRBJ2-7; possibly TRBD1 for D (6 bases). V gave up 4 bases and J gave up 5 bases, with 12 bases separating them. From germline, CDR1 is MNHEY and CDR2 SVGAGI. The CDR3 covers 13 residues. CDR3 sequence reads: CASSSLKGDEQYF. The CDR3 DNA is TGTGCCAGCAGTTCCCTTAAGGGGGACGAGCAGTACTTC.

The chain couples TRBV7-2 to TRBJ2-7; D uncertain. Trimming removed 1 base at V and 6 bases at J, with 10 bases between. The CDR3 runs 13 residues. Per germline, CDR1 SGHTA and CDR2 FQGNSA. The CDR3 region has the DNA TGTGCCAGCAGCTTAGGCACAGCCCGCGAGCAGTACGTC. Its translation: CASSLGTAREQYV.

The chain has TRBV6-6 and TRBJ2-5; 8 nucleotides agree with TRBD2. Per germline, CDR1 MNHNY and CDR2 SVGAGI (reference sequence). V was pared by 2 bases and J by 4 bases, with 0 bases of the junction left unmatched. This CDR3 is 13 amino acids long. The CDR3 nucleotides are TGTGCCAGCAGTTACGCGGGAGGAGAGACCCAGTACTTC. Its translation: CASSYAGGETQYF.

The chain has TRBV5-1 and TRBJ2-1; 8 bases map to TRBD2. Germline assignment: CDR1 SGHRS and CDR2 YFSETQ. Trimming removed 4 bases from V and 1 base from J; junction bases left unmatched: 13. The CDR3 length is 18 residues. CDR3 bases: TGCGCCAGCAGCAACGGACTAGCTTTACTTAAATCCTACAATGAGCAGTTCTTC. It yields the protein CASSNGLALLKSYNEQFF. Looking up the rest from reference TRBV5-1 and TRBJ2-1 gives the full variable domain: KAGVTQTPRYLIKTRGQQVTLSCSPISGHRSVSWYQQTPGQGLQFLFEYFSETQRNKGNFPGRFSGRQFSNSRSEMNVSTLELGDSALYLCASSNGLALLKSYNEQFFGPGTRLTVL.

For this clone: Other DNA sequences in the same sample also yield this CDR3. J is TRBJ2-7 and V is TRBV18; 7 bases are a match to TRBD2. The length of the CDR3 is 15 residues. The germline CDR1 and CDR2 sequences are KGHSH and LQKENI. Germline trimming cut 2 bases from V and 0 bases from J; bases unmatched to any gene: 4. CDR3 protein: CASSPGLAASYEQYF. The CDR3 region has the DNA TGTGCCAGCTCACCAGGGCTAGCGGCCTCCTACGAGCAGTACTTC.